Given below is one T cell receptor (beta chain) in context. What it binds is not known. This record belongs to a study of vaccination effects on CD4 cells after COVID-19. The wider study: Post-vaccine sampling occurred a median 72 days after the second dose.

The CDR3 length is 12 residues. The ends were cut back, 3 bases at V and 4 bases at J, with 5 bases in the middle. Germline CDR1 LGHDT, CDR2 YNNKEL (reference sequence). The data were produced by immunoSEQ multiplex PCR, yet TCRdb's version contains in-frame clones alone and is incomplete. The repertoire holds about 57,000 clones, 78% seen once, with 4.3% in the top ten. Whole-study findings and limits: The study found that only 1 of 255 vaccine-induced clones from healthy vaccinees cross-reacted with common cold coronaviruses.

On roughly day 9 of culture, CD4+ T cells were separated out. Every participant took two doses of the BNT162b2 or mRNA-1273 vaccine. The source material was CD4+ T cells from PBMCs cultured without peptide, sampled after COVID-19 vaccination. The chain couples TRBV3-1 (or the pseudogene TRBV3-2) to TRBJ2-3; no definite D call. The clonotype comes from a human donor who received a COVID-19 vaccine. The CDR3 sequence: CASSQIPDTQYF. For the CDR3, the DNA is TGTGCCAGCAGCCAGATCCCAGATACGCAGTATTTT.